Sequencing of this T cell receptor beta chain was carried out in a study of blood T cell repertoires in COVID-19. This clone was picked up one time. As originally analysed: Nucleated cell counts were estimated from reference gene primer amplification. TCRdb's copy holds only in-frame clones and misses some; the assay was immunoSEQ multiplex PCR. V and J calls and clone size are as listed in that table; D and trimming were resolved from the DNA. The top ten clones hold about 17% of a sample with about 59,000 clones, 75% to 95% of them seen once. This sequence was found in an elderly man with acute or convalescent COVID-19. Input material: peripheral blood.

CDR3 protein: CASSPRAGIGNNEQFF. The CDR3 DNA sequence: TGTGCCAGCAGTCCTAGGGCGGGCATCGGGAACAATGAGCAGTTCTTC. V is TRBV28 and J is TRBJ2-1; D is possibly TRBD2 (5 bases). The CDR3 extends over 16 amino acids. The germline CDR1 and CDR2 sequences are MDHEN and SYDVKM. V lost 5 bases and J 5 bases, leaving 19 bases between the germline ends. The whole variable domain, filled in from reference TRBV28 and TRBJ2-1, reads DVKVTQSSRYLVKRTGEKVFLECVQDMDHENMFWYRQDPGLGLRLIYFSYDVKMKEKGDIPEGYSVSREKKERFSLILESASTNQTSMYLCASSPRAGIGNNEQFFGPGTRLTVL.